This entry is about one T cell receptor (beta chain). This clonotype was recorded at least ten times. Its antigen is still unknown. The sample holds no much larger clone one base away, and base qualities are not on file. Library preparation was by RACE. Instrument on record: NextSeq 500. During library preparation, unique molecular identifiers were attached to individual cDNA molecules so that TCRs could be counted in a quantitative, reproducible way. Both TCR alpha and TCR beta chains were sequenced from each blood RNA sample. On the authors' methods: The median number of TCRs per sample was approximately 98,000, ranging from roughly 23,224 to 690,600. V, J and CDR3 annotation of the TCR reads was carried out using the Decombinator software suite. To make PS versus PT1 abundance plots, every sample was subsampled to the same number of TCRs (28,000). Expanded TCRs were defined as absent before sensitization and observed at least eight times at the 2-week time point. TCRdb itself trimmed the public reads at Q25 with fastp, ran MiXCR and retained productive beta chains. Duplicate CDR3 protein sequences are folded into a single record with the most common DNA and genes. What appears here as the V and J calls and clone size reflects TCRdb's work, not the paper's. For this sample there are 35,000 to 50,000 distinct CDR3 sequences; approximately 9% appear just once. The top ten constitute about 15% of the sample.

The data were obtained in a study of human T cells and chemical hapten exposure (dated by TCRdb to the early 2020s). For context, the study as a whole: For sensitization, 2% DPC in acetone was applied to a roughly 2 cm by roughly 2 cm area of upper inner arm skin. For TCR sequencing, blood came from 25 to 35 alopecia patients at anywhere from one to four time points (pre-sensitization, 2, 6 and 24 weeks). Patient blood was sampled pre-sensitization (week 0) and at 2, 6 and about 24 weeks after DPC sensitization. The study tracked peripheral blood TCR repertoire changes in vivo during primary and secondary sensitization to the hapten diphenylcyclopropenone (DPC) in alopecia patients. Patch tests used Finn chambers with 0.01% DPC on the upper back, scored after 6 days by International Contact Dermatitis Research Group standards. Weekly therapeutic DPC doses were additionally applied to the scalp of patients throughout the approximately 24-week study period. Libraries were pooled for sequencing, and variation in per-sample TCR yields was attributed mainly to small differences in library volumes within the pool. The mostly female patient cohort included alopecia areata with under or over 50% scalp involvement, alopecia totalis and alopecia universalis.

Unmatched junction bases come to 8, with V trimmed by 3 bases and J by 9 bases. Reading the germline V gene (reference sequence) gives CDR1 DFQATT and CDR2 SNEGSKA. The CDR3 runs 13 amino acids, cysteine and phenylalanine included. Only CDR3 DNA remains: 39 bases, in frame from the first base. Broader findings and caveats from the paper: Patch test score was positively correlated with the number of PT1 expanded TCRs, with significance at thresholds 8, 16 and 32 but not at 4. After repeated subsampling, the strength of the expansion versus patch-test correlation and the threshold at which it became significant changed. Compared with pre-sensitization or healthy control sets, expanded TCRs formed significantly more large CDR3 similarity clusters, which is consistent with antigen-driven responses. No change with DPC sensitization was found in the number of TCRs above 1 in 1000 frequency, and no evidence of global repertoire structure alterations was found. All patients had alopecia, a presumed autoimmune disease, so their immune response might differ from that of healthy individuals.

The sample's time point label, decoded: patch test 2, 6 weeks after DPC sensitization. In the paper's terms, the treatment or condition label means: therapeutic diphenylcyclopropenone sensitization with weekly scalp DPC. At each patch-test visit, blood was drawn before the patch test was applied. To be eligible, patients had to be aged 18 to 70, diagnosed with alopecia and judged suitable for DPC therapy, while pregnant patients were excluded. Total RNA was extracted from unfractionated whole blood collected in Tempus Blood RNA tubes. The sequencing used whole blood, collected in connection with sensitization to the hapten diphenylcyclopropenone (DPC). The TCR was taken from a woman between 40 and 50 years old with alopecia areata. Some clones in this sample may be carry-over from other donors' samples. The sequence is built from TRBV20-1 and TRBJ2-1, and 7 bases in between align with TRBD2. The encoded CDR3 is CSARPGGRTEQFF. In nucleotides, the sequence is TGCAGTGCTAGGCCCGGGGGGAGGACTGAGCAGTTCTTC.